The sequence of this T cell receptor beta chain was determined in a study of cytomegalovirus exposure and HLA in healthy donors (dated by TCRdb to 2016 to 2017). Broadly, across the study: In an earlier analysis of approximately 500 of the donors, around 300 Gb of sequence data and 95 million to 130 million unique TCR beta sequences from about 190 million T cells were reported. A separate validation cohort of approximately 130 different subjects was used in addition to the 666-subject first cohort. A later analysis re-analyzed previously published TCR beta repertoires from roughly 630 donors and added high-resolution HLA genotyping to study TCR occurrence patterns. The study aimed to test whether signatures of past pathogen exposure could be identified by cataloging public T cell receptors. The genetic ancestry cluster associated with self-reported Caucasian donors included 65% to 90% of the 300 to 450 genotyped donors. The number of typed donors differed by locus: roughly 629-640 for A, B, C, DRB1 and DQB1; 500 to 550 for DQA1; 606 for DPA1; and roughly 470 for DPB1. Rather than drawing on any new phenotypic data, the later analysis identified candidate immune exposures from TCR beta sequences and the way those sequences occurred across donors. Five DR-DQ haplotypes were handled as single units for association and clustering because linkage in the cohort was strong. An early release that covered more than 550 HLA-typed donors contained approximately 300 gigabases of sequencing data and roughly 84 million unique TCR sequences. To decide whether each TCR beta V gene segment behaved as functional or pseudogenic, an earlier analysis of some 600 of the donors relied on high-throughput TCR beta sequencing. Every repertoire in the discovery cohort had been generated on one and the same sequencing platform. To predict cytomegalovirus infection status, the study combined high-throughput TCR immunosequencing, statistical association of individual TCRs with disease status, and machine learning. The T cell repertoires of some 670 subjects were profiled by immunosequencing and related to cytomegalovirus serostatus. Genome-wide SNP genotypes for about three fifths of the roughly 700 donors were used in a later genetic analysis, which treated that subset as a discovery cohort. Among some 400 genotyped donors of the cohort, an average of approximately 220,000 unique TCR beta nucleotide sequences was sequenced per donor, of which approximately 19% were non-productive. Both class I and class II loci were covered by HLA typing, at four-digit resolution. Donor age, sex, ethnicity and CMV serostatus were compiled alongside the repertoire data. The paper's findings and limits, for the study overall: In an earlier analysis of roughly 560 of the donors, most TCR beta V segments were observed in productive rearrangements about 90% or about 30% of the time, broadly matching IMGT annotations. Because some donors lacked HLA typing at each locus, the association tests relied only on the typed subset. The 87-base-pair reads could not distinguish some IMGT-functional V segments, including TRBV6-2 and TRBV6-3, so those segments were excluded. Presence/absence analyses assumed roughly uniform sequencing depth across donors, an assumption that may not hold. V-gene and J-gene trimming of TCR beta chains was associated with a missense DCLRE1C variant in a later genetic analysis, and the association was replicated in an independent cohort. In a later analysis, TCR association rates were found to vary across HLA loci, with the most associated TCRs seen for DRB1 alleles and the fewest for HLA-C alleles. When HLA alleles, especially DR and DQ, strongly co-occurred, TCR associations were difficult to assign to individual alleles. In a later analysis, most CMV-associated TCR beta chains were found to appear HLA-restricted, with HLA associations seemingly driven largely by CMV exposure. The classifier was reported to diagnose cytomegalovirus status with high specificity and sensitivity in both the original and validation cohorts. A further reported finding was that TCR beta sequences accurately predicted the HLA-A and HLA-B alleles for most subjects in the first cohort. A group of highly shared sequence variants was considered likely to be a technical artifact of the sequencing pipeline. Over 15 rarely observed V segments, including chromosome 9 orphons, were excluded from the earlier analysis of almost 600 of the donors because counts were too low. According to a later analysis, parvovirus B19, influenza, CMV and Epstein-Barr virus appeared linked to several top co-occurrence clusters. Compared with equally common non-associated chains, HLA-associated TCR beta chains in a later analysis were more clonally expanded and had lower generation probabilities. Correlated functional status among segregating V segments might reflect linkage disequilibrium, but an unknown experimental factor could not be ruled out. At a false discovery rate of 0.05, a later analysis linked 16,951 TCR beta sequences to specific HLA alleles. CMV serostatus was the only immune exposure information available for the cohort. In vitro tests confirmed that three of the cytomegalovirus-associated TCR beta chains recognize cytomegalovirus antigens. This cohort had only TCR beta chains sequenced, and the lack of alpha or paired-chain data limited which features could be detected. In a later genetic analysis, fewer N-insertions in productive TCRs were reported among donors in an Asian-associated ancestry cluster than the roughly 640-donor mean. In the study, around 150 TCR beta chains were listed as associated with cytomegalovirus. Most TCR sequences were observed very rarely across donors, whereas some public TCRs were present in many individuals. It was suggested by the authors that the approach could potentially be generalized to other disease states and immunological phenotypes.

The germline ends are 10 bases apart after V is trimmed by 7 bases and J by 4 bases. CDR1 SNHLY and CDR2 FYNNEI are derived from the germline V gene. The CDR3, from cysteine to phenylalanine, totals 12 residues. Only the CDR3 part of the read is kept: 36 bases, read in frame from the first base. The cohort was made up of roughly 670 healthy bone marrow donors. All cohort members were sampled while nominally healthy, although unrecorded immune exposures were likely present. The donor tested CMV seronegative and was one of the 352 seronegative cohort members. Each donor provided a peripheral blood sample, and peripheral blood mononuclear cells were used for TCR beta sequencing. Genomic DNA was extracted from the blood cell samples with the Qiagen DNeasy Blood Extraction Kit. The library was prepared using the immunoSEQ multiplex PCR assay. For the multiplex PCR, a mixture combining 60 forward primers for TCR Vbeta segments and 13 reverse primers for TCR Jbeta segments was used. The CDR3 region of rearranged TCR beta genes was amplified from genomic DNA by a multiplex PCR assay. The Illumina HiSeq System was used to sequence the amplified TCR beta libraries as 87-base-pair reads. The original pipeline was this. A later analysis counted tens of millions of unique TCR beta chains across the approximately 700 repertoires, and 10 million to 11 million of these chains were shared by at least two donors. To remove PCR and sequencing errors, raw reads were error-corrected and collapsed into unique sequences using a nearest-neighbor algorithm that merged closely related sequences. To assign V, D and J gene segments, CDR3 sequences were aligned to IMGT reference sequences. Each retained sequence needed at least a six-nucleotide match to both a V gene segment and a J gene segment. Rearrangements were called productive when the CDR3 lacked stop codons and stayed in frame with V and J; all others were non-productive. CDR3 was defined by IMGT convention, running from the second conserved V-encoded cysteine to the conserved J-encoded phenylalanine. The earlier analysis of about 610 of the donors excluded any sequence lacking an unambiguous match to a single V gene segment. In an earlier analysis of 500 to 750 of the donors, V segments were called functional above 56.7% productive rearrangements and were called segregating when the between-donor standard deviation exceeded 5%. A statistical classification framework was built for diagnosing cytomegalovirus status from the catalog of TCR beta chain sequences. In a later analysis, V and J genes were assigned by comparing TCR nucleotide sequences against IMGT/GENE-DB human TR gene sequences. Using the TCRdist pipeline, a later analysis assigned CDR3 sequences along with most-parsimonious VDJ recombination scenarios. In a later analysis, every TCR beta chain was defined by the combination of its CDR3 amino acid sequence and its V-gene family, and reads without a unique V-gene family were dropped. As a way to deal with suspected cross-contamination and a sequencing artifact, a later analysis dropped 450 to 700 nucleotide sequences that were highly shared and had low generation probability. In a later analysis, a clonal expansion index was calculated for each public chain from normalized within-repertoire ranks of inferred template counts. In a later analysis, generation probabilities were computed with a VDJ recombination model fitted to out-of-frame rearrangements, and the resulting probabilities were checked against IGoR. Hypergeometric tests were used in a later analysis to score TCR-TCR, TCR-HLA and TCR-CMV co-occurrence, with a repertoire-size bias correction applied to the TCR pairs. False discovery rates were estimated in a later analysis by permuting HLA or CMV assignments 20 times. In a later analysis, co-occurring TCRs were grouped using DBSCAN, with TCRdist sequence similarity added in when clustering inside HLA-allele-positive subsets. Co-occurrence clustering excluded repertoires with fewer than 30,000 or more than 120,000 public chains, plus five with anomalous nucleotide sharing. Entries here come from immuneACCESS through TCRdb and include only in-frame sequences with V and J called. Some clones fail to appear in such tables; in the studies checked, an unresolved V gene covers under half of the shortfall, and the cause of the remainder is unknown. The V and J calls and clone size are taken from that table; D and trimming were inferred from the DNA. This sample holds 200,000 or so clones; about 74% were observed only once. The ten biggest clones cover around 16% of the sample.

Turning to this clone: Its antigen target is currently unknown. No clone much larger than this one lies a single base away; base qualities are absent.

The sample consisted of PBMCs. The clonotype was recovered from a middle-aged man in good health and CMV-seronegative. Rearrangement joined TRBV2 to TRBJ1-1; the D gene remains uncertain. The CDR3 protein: CASTPEGTEAFF. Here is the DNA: TGTGCCAGCACCCCGGAGGGCACTGAAGCTTTCTTT.